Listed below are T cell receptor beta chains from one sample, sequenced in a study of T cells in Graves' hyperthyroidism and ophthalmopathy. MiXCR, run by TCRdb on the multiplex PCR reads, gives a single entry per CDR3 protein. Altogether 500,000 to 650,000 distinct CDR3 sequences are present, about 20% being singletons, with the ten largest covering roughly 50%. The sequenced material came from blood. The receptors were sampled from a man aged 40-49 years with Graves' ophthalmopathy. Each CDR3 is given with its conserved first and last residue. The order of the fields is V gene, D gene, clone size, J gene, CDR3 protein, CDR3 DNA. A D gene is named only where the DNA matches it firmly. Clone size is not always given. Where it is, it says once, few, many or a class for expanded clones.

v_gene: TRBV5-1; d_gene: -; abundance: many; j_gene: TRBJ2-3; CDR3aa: CASSPRASRTDTQYF; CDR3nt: TGCGCCAGCAGCCCACGGGCTTCCCGCACAGATACGCAGTATTTT
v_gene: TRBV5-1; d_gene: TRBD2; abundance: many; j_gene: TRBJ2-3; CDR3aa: CASSLARGGRTDTQYF; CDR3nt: TGCGCCAGCAGCTTGGCCCGGGGGGGGCGCACAGATACGCAGTATTTT
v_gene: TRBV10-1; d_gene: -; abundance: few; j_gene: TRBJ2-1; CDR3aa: CASSEIRGAYYNEQFF; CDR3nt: TGCGCCAGCAGTGAGATTCGCGGGGCGTACTACAATGAGCAGTTCTTC
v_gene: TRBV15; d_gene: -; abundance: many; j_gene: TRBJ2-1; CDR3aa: CATSREGVWDNEQFF; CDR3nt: TGTGCCACCAGCAGAGAGGGGGTGTGGGACAATGAGCAGTTCTTC
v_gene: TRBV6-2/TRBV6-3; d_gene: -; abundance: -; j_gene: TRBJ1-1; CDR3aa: CASSYGELVMNTEAFF; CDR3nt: TGTGCCAGCAGTTACGGGGAATTAGTCATGAACACTGAAGCTTTCTTT
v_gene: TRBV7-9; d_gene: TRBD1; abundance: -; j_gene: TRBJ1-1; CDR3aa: CASSLGQGALNTEAFF; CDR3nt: TGTGCCAGCAGCTTAGGGCAGGGGGCATTGAACACTGAAGCTTTCTTT
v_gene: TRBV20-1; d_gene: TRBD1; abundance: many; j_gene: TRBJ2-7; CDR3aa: CSARRGQGNSYEQYF; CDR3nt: TGCAGTGCTAGGCGGGGACAGGGAAATTCCTACGAGCAGTACTTC
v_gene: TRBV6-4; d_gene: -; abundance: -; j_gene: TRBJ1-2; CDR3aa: CASSDGGVGYTF; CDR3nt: TGTGCCAGCAGTGACGGGGGGGTTGGCTACACCTTC
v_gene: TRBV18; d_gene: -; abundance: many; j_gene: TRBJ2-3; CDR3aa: CASSPVIDTQYF; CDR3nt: TGTGCCAGCTCACCAGTGATAGATACGCAGTATTTT
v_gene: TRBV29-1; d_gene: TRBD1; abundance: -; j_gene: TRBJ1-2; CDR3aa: CSVEDQGGSAGGYTF; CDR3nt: TGCAGCGTTGAAGATCAGGGGGGGTCTGCGGGTGGCTACACCTTC
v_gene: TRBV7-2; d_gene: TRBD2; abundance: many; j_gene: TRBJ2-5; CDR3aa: CASSLDWLAGPTGETQYF; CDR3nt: TGTGCCAGCAGCTTAGACTGGCTAGCGGGACCTACGGGGGAGACCCAGTACTTC
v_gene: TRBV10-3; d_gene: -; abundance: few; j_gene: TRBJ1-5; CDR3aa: CAGEAVNDQPQHF; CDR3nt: TGTGCCGGCGAGGCGGTTAACGATCAGCCCCAGCATTTT
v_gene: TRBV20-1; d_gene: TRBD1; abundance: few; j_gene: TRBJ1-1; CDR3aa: CSARTGTGRNTEAFF; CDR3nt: TGCAGTGCTAGAACCGGGACAGGGAGGAACACTGAAGCTTTCTTT
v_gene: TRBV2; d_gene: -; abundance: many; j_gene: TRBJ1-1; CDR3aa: CASEGPRNTEAFF; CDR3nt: TGTGCCAGCGAAGGACCCCGGAACACTGAAGCTTTCTTT
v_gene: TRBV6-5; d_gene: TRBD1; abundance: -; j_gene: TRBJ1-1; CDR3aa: CASSFGQGVGTEAFF; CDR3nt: TGTGCCAGCAGTTTCGGACAGGGGGTGGGCACTGAAGCTTTCTTT
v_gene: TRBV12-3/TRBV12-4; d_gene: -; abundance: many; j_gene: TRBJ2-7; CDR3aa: CASSLQVLREQYF; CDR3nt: TGTGCCAGCAGTTTACAGGTACTACGCGAGCAGTACTTC
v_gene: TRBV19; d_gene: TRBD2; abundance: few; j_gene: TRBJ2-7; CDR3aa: CASSIQRGRGEQYF; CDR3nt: TGTGCCAGTAGTATCCAGCGGGGGCGAGGCGAGCAGTACTTC
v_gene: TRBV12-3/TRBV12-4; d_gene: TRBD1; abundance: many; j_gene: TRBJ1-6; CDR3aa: CASSPRTGTGSPLHF; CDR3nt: TGTGCCAGCAGTCCACGGACAGGGACGGGTTCACCCCTCCACTTT
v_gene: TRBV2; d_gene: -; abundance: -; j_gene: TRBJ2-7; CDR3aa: CASLSGAGSYEQYF; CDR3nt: TGTGCCAGCCTTAGTGGAGCCGGGTCCTACGAGCAGTACTTC
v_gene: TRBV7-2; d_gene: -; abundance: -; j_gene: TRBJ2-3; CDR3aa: CASGPQTDTQYF; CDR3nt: TGTGCCAGCGGTCCCCAAACAGATACGCAGTATTTT
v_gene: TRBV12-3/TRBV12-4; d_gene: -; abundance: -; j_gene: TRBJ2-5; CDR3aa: CASSPDQETQHF; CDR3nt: TGTGCCAGCAGTCCAGATCAGGAGACCCAGCACTTC
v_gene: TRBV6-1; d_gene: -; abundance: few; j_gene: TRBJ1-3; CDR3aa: CASTYSGSSGNTIYF; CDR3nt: TGTGCCAGCACCTACTCAGGGTCCTCTGGAAACACCATATATTTT
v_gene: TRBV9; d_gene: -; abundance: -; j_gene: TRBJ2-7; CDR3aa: CASSVGAGEQYF; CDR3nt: TGTGCCAGCAGCGTAGGGGCCGGCGAGCAGTACTTC
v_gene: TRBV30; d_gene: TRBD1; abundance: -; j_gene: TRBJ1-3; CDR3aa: CAWSIKDRARAGNTIYF; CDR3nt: TGTGCCTGGAGTATCAAGGACAGGGCTAGGGCTGGAAACACCATATATTTT
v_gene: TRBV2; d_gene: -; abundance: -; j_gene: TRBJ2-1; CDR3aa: CASSEGPPGEQFF; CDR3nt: TGTGCCAGCAGTGAGGGACCTCCGGGTGAGCAGTTCTTC
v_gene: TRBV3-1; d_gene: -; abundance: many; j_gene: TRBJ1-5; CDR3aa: CASSQNVVAGQPQHF; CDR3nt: TGTGCCAGCAGCCAAAACGTGGTGGCGGGCCAGCCCCAGCATTTT
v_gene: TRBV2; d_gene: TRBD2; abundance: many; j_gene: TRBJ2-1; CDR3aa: CASIGAGGGNEQFF; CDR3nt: TGTGCCAGCATAGGAGCGGGAGGTGGAAATGAGCAGTTCTTC
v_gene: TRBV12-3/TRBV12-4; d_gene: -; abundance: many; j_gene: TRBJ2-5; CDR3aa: CASRETRWHPLEQETQYF; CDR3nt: TGTGCCAGCAGGGAGACGCGGTGGCACCCTCTGGAACAAGAGACCCAGTACTTC
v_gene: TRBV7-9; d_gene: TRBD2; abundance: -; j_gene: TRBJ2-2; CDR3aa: CASSAAGRVGELFF; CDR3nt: TGTGCCAGCAGCGCCGCAGGGAGGGTCGGGGAGCTGTTTTTT
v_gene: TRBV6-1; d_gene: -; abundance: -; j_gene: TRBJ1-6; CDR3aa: CASSGTAGPLHF; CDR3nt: TGTGCCAGCAGCGGGACCGCAGGGCCCCTCCACTTT
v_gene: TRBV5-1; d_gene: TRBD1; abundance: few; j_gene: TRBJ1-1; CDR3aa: CASSMTGLPEAFF; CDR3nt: TGCGCCAGCAGCATGACAGGGTTGCCTGAAGCTTTCTTT
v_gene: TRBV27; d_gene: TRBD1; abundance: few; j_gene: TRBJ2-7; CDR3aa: CASSLSDRGDEQYF; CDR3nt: TGTGCCAGCAGTTTATCGGACAGGGGGGACGAGCAGTACTTC
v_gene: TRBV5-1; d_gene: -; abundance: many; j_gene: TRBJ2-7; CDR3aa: CASSLGTVFNEQYF; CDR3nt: TGCGCCAGCAGCTTGGGGACAGTGTTCAACGAGCAGTACTTC